This TCR beta chain came from a study of blood T cell repertoires in COVID-19. Study-level information: COVID-19 samples, acute and convalescent, were from the United States, Italy and Spain. PBMCs, B-cell-depleted T cells, or T cells were the source of the cDNA or gDNA that made up the material.

Original processing notes: Amplification of reference gene primers was used by the study to estimate nucleated cell counts. TCRdb keeps only in-frame clones here, not all; method: immunoSEQ multiplex PCR. That table furnishes V, J and clone size, whereas the DNA furnished D and trimming. The sample holds under 100,000 clones, more than 70% seen once. The CDR3 is made up of 17 amino acids. V trimming: 5 bases; J trimming: 1 base; junction bases outside the gene matches: 6. Germline V gene lookup returns CDR1 SEHNR and CDR2 FQNEAQ (reference sequence). The sample taken for sequencing was peripheral blood. This chain links TRBV7-9 with TRBJ1-5, with 12 bases that match TRBD1. The receptor was isolated from a woman aged 55-75 years with acute or convalescent COVID-19. CDR3 nucleotide sequence: TGTGCCAGCAGCCCAGGGACAGGGGGCTGGAGCAATCAGCCCCAGCATTTT. Its protein is CASSPGTGGWSNQPQHF.